This T cell receptor (beta chain) originates from a study of cytomegalovirus exposure and HLA in healthy donors. Study-level background: Out of roughly 200 million T cells, an earlier analysis found around 120 million unique TCR beta sequences in total. General observations from the study: Reportedly, HLA-A and HLA-B alleles of most subjects were accurately predicted from TCR beta. Researchers left out some V segments, among them TRBV6-2 and TRBV6-3, as indistinguishable.

The PCR ran on 60 Vbeta and 13 Jbeta primers. Method: immunoSEQ multiplex PCR; TCRdb's copy keeps in-frame clones and lacks some. Of about 160,000 clones listed, around 77% are singletons. As concerns this clone: Its target is not known.

V lost 0 bases to trimming and J lost 6 bases; unmatched junction nucleotides: 4. There are 15 residues in the CDR3. Per germline, CDR1 MNHEY and CDR2 SVGAGI. The sequence came from a man under 40 in good health and CMV-seropositive. The chain employs TRBV6-5 and TRBJ1-4, with 7 bases lining up with TRBD1. Sample: PBMCs. The DNA for the CDR3 is TGTGCCAGCAGTTACTCGGGGACAGATGATGAAAAACTGTTTTTT. Its protein is CASSYSGTDDEKLFF.